This TCR beta chain was observed in a study of blood T cell repertoires in COVID-19. J was trimmed by 0 bases and V by 6 bases; bases with no gene match: 2. Germline V CDR1 and CDR2: SGHTA, FQGNSA. This CDR3 contains 14 residues. Assay: immunoSEQ multiplex PCR; the TCRdb copy retains only in-frame clones and omits some. The sample lists about 160,000 clones, 70% to 85% seen once, with about 7.7% in the top ten. The rearrangement links TRBV7-2 to TRBJ1-1, with TRBD1 matching over 9 bases. The TCR originated in a woman between 40 and 55 years old with COVID-19, enrolled during active disease. Sequenced material: peripheral blood. The CDR3 DNA follows: TGTGCCAGCAGTACAGGGGGCTTGAACACTGAAGCTTTCTTT. Amino acid sequence: CASSTGGLNTEAFF.